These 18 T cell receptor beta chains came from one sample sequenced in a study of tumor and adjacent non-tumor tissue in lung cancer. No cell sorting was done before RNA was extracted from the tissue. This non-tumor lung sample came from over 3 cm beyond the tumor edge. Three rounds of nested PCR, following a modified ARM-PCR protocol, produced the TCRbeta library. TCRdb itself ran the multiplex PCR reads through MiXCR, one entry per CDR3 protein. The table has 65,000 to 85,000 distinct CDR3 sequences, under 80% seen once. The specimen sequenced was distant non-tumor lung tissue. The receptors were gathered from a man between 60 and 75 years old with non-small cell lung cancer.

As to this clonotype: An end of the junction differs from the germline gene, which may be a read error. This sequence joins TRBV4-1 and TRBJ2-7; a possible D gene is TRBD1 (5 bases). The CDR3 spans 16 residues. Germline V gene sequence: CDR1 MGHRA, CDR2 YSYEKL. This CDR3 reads CTSSQATGHRTYEQYF. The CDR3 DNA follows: TGCACCAGTAGCCAAGCAACCGGACATCGAACCTACGAGCAGTACTTC.

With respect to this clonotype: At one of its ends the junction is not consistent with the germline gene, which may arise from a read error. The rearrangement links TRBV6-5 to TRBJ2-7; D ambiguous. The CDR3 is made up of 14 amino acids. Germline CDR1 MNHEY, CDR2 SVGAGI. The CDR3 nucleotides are TGTGCCAGTAGTTACGAACGGAATTCATACAAGCATTACTTC. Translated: CASSYERNSYKHYF.

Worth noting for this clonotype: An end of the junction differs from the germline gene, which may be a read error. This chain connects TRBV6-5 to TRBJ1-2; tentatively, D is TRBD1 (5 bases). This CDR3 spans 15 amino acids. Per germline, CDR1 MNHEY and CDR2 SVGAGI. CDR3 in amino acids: CTSSRQSGNNYGYTF. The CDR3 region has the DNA TGTACCAGTAGTCGACAGAGTGGGAATAACTATGGCTACACCTTC.

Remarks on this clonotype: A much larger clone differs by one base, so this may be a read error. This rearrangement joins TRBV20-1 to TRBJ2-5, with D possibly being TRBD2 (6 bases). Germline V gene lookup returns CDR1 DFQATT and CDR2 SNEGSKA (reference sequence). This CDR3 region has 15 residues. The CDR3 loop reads CGARDPPFAGETQYF. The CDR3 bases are TGCGGTGCTAGAGATCCCCCATTTGCGGGGGAGACCCAGTACTTC.

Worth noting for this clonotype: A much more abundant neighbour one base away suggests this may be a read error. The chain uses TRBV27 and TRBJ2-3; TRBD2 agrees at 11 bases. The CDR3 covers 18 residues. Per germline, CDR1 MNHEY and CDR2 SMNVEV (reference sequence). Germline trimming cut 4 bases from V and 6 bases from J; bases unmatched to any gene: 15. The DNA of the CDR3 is TGTGCCAGCAGTTATCGTGGGACTAGCGGCCATACGGCGGATACGCAGTATTTT. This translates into CASSYRGTSGHTADTQYF.

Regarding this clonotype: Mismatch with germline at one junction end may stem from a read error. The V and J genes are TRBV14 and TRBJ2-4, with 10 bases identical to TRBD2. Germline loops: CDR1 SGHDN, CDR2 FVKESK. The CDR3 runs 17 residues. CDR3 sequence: CASSQDRLAGAGTIQYF. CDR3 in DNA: TGTGCCAGCAGCCAAGATCGTCTAGCGGGAGCTGGAACCATTCAGTATTTC.

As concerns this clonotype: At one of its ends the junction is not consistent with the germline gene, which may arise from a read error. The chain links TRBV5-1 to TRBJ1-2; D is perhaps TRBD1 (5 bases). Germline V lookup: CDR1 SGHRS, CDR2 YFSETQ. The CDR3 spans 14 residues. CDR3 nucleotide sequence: TGCGCAAGCAGTTCGGCGGGGCAAGGCTATGGCTACACCTTC. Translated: CASSSAGQGYGYTF. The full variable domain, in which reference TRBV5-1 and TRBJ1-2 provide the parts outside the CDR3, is KAGVTQTPRYLIKTRGQQVTLSCSPISGHRSVSWYQQTPGQGLQFLFEYFSETQRNKGNFPGRFSGRQFSNSRSEMNVSTLELGDSALYLCASSSAGQGYGYTFGSGTRLTVV.

CDR3 coding DNA: TGTGCCAGCAGTCCCGGGACAGGGCCTCTTGAGCAGTACTTC. It yields the protein CASSPGTGPLEQYF. V is TRBV12-3 or TRBV12-4 and J is TRBJ2-7; 9 bases agree with TRBD1. V lost 5 bases to trimming and J lost 7 bases; unmatched junction nucleotides: 9. CDR3 length: 14 residues.

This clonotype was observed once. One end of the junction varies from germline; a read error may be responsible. The DNA for the CDR3 is TGTACCAGCAGCAGGACAGGAGTGAACACTGAAGCTTTCTTT. It yields the protein CTSSRTGVNTEAFF. The rearrangement joins TRBV7-9 to TRBJ1-1; TRBD1 matches 7 bases. This CDR3 is built from 14 residues. In germline, CDR1 is SEHNR, CDR2 FQNEAQ (reference sequence).

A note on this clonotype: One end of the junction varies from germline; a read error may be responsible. DNA for the CDR3: TGTGCCAGAAGTTTCCTAGCGGGCACAGATACGCATTATTTT. This gives the protein CARSFLAGTDTHYF. The chain uses TRBV28 and TRBJ2-3; TRBD2 aligns across 8 bases. CDR3 length: 14 amino acids. Germline V gene sequence: CDR1 MDHEN, CDR2 SYDVKM.

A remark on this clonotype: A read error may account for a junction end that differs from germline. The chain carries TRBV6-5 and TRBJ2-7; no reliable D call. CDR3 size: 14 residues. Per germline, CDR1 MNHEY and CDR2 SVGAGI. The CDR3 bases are TGTGCCAGGAGTTACGAACAGAACTCCTACGATCAGTACTTC. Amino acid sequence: CARSYEQNSYDQYF.

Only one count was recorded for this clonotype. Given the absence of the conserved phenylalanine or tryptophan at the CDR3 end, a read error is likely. The CDR3 nucleotides read TGTGACAGAAGCCCCCCGGGACAGGGGGCTCGGGAGCAGTACCTC. It codes for CDRSPPGQGAREQYL. The chain is built from TRBV11-3 and TRBJ2-7, with 12 bases that match TRBD1. Germline V gene data show CDR1 as SGHNT and CDR2 as YENEEA. The CDR3 is made up of 15 amino acids.

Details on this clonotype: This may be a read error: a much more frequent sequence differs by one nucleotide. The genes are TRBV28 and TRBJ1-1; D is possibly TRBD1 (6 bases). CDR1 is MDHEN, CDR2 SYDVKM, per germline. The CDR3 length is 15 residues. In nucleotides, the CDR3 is TGTGCCAGCCCACCCTCCAGGGGATTGAACACTGTAGCTTTCTTT. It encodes CASPPSRGLNTVAFF.

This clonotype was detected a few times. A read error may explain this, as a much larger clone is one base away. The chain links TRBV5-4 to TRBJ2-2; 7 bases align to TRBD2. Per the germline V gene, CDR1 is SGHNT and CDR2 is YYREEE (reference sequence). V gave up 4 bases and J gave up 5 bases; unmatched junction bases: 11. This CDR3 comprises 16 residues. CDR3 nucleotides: TGTGCCAGCAGCCTTGGGGCGGGAGCAAAGACCGGGGAGCTGTTTTTT. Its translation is CASSLGAGAKTGELFF.

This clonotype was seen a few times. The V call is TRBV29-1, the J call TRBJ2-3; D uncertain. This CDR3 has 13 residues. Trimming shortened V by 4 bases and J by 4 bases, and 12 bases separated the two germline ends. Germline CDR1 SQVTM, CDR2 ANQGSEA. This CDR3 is CSVAESRADTQYF. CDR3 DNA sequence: TGCAGCGTTGCTGAGAGTAGGGCAGATACGCAGTATTTT.

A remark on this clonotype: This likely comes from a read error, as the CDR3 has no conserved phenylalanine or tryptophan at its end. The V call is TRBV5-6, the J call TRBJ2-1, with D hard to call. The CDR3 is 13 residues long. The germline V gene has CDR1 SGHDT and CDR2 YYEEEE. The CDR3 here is CASSLAQHNEQFI. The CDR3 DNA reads TGTGCCAGCAGTTTGGCCCAGCACAATGAGCAGTTCATC.

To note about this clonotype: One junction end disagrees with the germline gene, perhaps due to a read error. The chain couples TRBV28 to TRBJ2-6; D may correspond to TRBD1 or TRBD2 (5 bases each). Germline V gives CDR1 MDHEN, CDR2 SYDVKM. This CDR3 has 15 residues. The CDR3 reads CASGMGFLGANVLTF. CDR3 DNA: TGTGCCAGCGGGATGGGGTTCCTCGGGGCCAACGTCCTGACCTTC.

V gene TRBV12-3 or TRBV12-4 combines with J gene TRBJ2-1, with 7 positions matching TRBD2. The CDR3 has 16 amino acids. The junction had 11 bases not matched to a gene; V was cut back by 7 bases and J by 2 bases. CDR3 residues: CASISSGNGPYNEQFF. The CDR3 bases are TGTGCCAGCATCTCCAGCGGGAATGGCCCCTACAATGAGCAGTTCTTC.